This T cell receptor beta chain was captured by sequencing in a study of T cell repertoires in cytomegalovirus infection. In the study overall: An indication of both CMV infection and matching HLA type came from public TCR beta signatures.

This clonotype was observed many times. Trimming shortened V by 0 bases and J by 8 bases, and 13 bases separated the two germline ends. This CDR3 comprises 14 residues. From the reads, TCRdb called clonotypes with MiXCR, one entry per CDR3 protein. The sample lists 110,000 to 150,000 distinct CDR3 sequences, about 6.1% seen once, with approximately 19% in the top ten. The chain carries TRBV12-3 or TRBV12-4 and TRBJ1-2; maybe TRBD1 (5 bases). The sequenced material came from PBMCs. The TCR was taken from a human donor in good health (CMV status not recorded). Some clones in this sample may be carry-over from other donors' samples. The CDR3 DNA sequence: TGTGCCAGCAGTTTAGCGCGGGCAGGGCGAGGCTACACCTTC. It encodes CASSLARAGRGYTF.